These 24 T cell receptor beta chains originate from one sample sequenced in a study of cytomegalovirus exposure and HLA in healthy donors. Measured with immunoSEQ multiplex PCR; TCRdb has only the in-frame clones, and not every one. The sample carries 200,000 to 250,000 clones, about nine tenths recorded once. The specimen was PBMCs. The receptors originated from a woman aged 18-29 years in good health and CMV-seropositive.

The chain couples TRBV15 to TRBJ1-1; no clear D gene. V lost 0 bases and J 2 bases, leaving 10 bases between the germline ends. The CDR3 consists of 15 residues. CDR1 is LNHNV and CDR2 is YYDKDF in the germline V gene (reference sequence). In nucleotides, the CDR3 is TGTGCCACCAGCAGAGATCGCGCGGCCAACACTGAAGCTTTCTTT. Translation gives CATSRDRAANTEAFF.

The V gene is TRBV9, the J gene TRBJ1-1; perhaps TRBD1 as D (5 bases). V was clipped by 3 bases and J by 0 bases, with 9 bases between them. Germline CDR1 and CDR2: SGDLS and YYNGEE. This CDR3 is built from 14 residues. The CDR3 region has the DNA TGTGCCAGCAGCGCAGGACACTTGAACACTGAAGCTTTCTTT. Translated: CASSAGHLNTEAFF.

The rearrangement joins TRBV4-2 to TRBJ2-3; 14 positions agree with TRBD2. The CDR3 has 20 residues. Germline loops: CDR1 LGHNA, CDR2 YNFKEQ. With V trimmed by 0 bases and J by 0 bases, 8 bases remained unmatched. CDR3 region: CASSQDRLAGGTFSTDTQYF. Written as DNA, the CDR3 is TGTGCCAGCAGCCAAGATCGACTAGCGGGAGGGACCTTTAGCACAGATACGCAGTATTTT.

The chain employs TRBV20-1 and TRBJ2-5, with D unresolved. CDR1 is DFQATT and CDR2 is SNEGSKA in the germline V gene (reference sequence). This CDR3 comprises 11 residues. The V and J ends lost 6 bases and 2 bases respectively, with 7 bases between them. The CDR3 DNA follows: TGCAGTGCCCGGCGGCAAGAGACCCAGTACTTC. Protein: CSARRQETQYF.

The CDR3 DNA reads as TGTGCCACCCGCGGGGCAGGGCTTCAGCCCCAGCATTTT. Its translation is CATRGAGLQPQHF. The V call is TRBV2, the J call TRBJ1-5; D is possibly TRBD1 (5 bases). This CDR3 is built from 13 residues. V lost 10 bases to trimming and J lost 6 bases, with 16 bases between them. The germline V gene has CDR1 SNHLY and CDR2 FYNNEI.

The chain links TRBV6-5 to TRBJ2-5; D remains unclear. The length of the CDR3 is 13 residues. V dropped 6 bases and J dropped 3 bases, with 11 bases sitting between them. The germline V gene has CDR1 MNHEY and CDR2 SVGAGI. The CDR3 region is CASRRTREETQYF. The CDR3 nucleotides are TGTGCCAGCAGGCGAACCCGGGAAGAGACCCAGTACTTC.

The rearrangement links TRBV7-9 to TRBJ2-2; a weak D match, TRBD1 (5 bases). CDR1 and CDR2 (germline): SEHNR, FQNEAQ (reference sequence). V lost 5 bases and J 9 bases, leaving 22 bases between the germline ends. This CDR3 comprises 16 residues. The CDR3 bases are TGTGCCAGCAGCAACTCAGGGCATCCACCCGCCCGGGAGCTGTTTTTT. Translated, it gives CASSNSGHPPARELFF.

The sample holds a few counts of this clone. J is TRBJ2-7 and V is TRBV2; 10 bases line up with TRBD1. V gave up 4 bases and J gave up 4 bases; unmatched junction bases: 1. This CDR3 comprises 13 residues. Germline values: CDR1 SNHLY, CDR2 FYNNEI. This chain's CDR3 is CASSGQGAYEQYF. DNA of the CDR3: TGTGCCAGCAGTGGACAGGGGGCGTACGAGCAGTACTTC.

The chain has TRBV28 and TRBJ2-7; D uncertain. V shed 5 bases and J shed 2 bases, with 10 bases lying between them. In germline, CDR1 is MDHEN, CDR2 SYDVKM. The CDR3 sequence is 13 residues long. The DNA of the CDR3 is TGTGCCAGCAGTCCCCCCTCTACCTACGAGCAGTACTTC. Its protein is CASSPPSTYEQYF.

This clone was seen just once. The V and J genes are TRBV7-6 and TRBJ1-5; 7 positions agree with TRBD1. Germline lookup yields CDR1 SGHVS and CDR2 FNYEAQ. The J segment lost 0 bases and the V segment lost 4 bases, leaving 12 bases of the junction unmatched. CDR3 length equals 18 residues. CDR3 nucleotides: TGTGCCAGCAGCTCGCTCCGGGGACAGACCTTTAGCAATCAGCCCCAGCATTTT. It encodes CASSSLRGQTFSNQPQHF.

The chain employs TRBV6-1 and TRBJ1-2; D not certain. The CDR3 has 15 residues. The V and J ends lost 4 bases and 7 bases respectively, with 19 bases between them. Germline CDR1 is MNHNS and CDR2 is SASEGT. The CDR3 loop reads CASSGYRTVQPGYTF. The DNA for the CDR3 is TGTGCCAGCAGTGGGTACCGGACTGTTCAACCTGGCTACACCTTC.

The J gene is TRBJ1-3, the V gene TRBV28, with 9 bases aligning to TRBD1. V lost 3 bases to trimming and J lost 3 bases; unmatched junction nucleotides: 9. The CDR3 length is 17 residues. The germline V gene has CDR1 MDHEN and CDR2 SYDVKM. The CDR3 is CASSFGIQGALGNTIYF. For the CDR3, the DNA is TGTGCCAGCAGTTTTGGAATACAGGGGGCTCTTGGAAACACCATATATTTT.

The rearrangement joins TRBV7-6 to TRBJ1-3; TRBD1 might be the D (5 bases). Germline CDR1 reads SGHVS; CDR2 reads FNYEAQ. Trimming cost V 5 bases and J 0 bases, with 8 bases left between them. CDR3 length: 14 residues. The CDR3 region is CASSPGGSGNTIYF. In nucleotides, the CDR3 is TGTGCCAGCAGCCCGGGGGGCTCTGGAAACACCATATATTTT.

This clone was recorded only once. The chain couples TRBV2 to TRBJ2-7; perhaps TRBD2 as D (6 bases). Trimming removed 3 bases at V and 2 bases at J, with 11 bases between. CDR1 is SNHLY and CDR2 is FYNNEI in the germline V gene. The CDR3 covers 14 residues. Here the CDR3 reads CASSDIGEAYEQYF. Here the CDR3 DNA reads TGTGCCAGCAGTGACATCGGGGAGGCCTACGAGCAGTACTTC.

CDR3 in amino acids: CASSQDARGSYNEQFF. CDR3 nucleotide sequence: TGCGCCAGCAGCCAAGATGCCAGGGGCTCCTACAATGAGCAGTTCTTC. The chain carries TRBV4-1 and TRBJ2-1; possible D gene TRBD1, 6 bases. Trimming took off 0 bases at V and 0 bases at J, with 9 bases between the two ends. Germline lookup yields CDR1 MGHRA and CDR2 YSYEKL. The CDR3 extends over 16 amino acids.

The rearrangement joins TRBV27 to TRBJ2-7; a possible D gene is TRBD2 (5 bases). The CDR3 is 14 residues long. Germline assignment: CDR1 MNHEY and CDR2 SMNVEV (reference sequence). V gave up 4 bases and J gave up 0 bases, with 10 bases separating them. The CDR3 sequence: CASSSAAGSYEQYF. The CDR3 DNA follows: TGTGCCAGCAGTTCAGCGGCAGGCTCCTACGAGCAGTACTTC.

The chain employs TRBV7-2 and TRBJ1-3; TRBD1 matches at 7 bases. The germline CDR1 and CDR2 sequences are SGHTA and FQGNSA. CDR3 size: 18 residues. Losses at the gene ends were 2 bases for V and 0 bases for J; bases not matched to a gene: 10. CDR3 nucleotides: TGTGCCAGCAGCTTAAGTATAGGGGGCGAGAACTCTGGAAACACCATATATTTT. Its translation is CASSLSIGGENSGNTIYF.

V and J are TRBV2 and TRBJ1-5; perhaps TRBD1 as D (5 bases). The CDR3 contains 14 residues. Per germline, CDR1 SNHLY and CDR2 FYNNEI. Trimming took off 6 bases at V and 5 bases at J, with 14 bases between the two ends. The CDR3 protein is CASRTAGRDQPQHF. In DNA, the CDR3 is TGTGCCAGCAGGACAGCGGGAAGGGATCAGCCCCAGCATTTT.

This clone was seen a single time. The chain carries TRBV6-6 and TRBJ2-4, with TRBD1 matching 11 bases. Germline V CDR1 and CDR2: MNHNY, SVGAGI (reference sequence). This CDR3 comprises 16 residues. V shed 2 bases, J shed 9 bases, and the junction held 9 bases outside the gene matches. CDR3 coding DNA: TGTGCCAGCAGTTACGGGAAGGGACAGGGGGATACCATTCAGTACTTC. Translation: CASSYGKGQGDTIQYF.

The CDR3 loop reads CASSFGTGAWAPGELFF. The CDR3, as DNA: TGTGCCAGCAGTTTCGGGACAGGGGCGTGGGCCCCCGGGGAGCTGTTTTTT. The rearrangement uses TRBV28 and TRBJ2-2; 10 bases are shared with TRBD1. The germline V gene encodes CDR1 MDHEN and CDR2 SYDVKM. The CDR3 runs 17 residues. J lost 6 bases, V lost 3 bases, and 10 bases had no gene match.

The V and J genes are TRBV19 and TRBJ2-2; D unresolved. The germline CDR1 and CDR2 sequences are LNHDA and SQIVND (reference sequence). The CDR3 is made up of 14 amino acids. Trimming removed 3 bases at V and 4 bases at J, with 9 bases between. The DNA of the CDR3 is TGTGCCAGTAGTATTAGACTCATCACCGGGGAGCTGTTTTTT. Its protein product is CASSIRLITGELFF.

V is TRBV10-3 and J is TRBJ2-7; possibly TRBD2 for D (5 bases). The CDR3 has 12 residues. CDR1 and CDR2 (germline): ENHRY, SYGVKD. Trimming left V 8 bases short and J 3 bases short, with 11 bases between. The CDR3 region is CAIAEGVYEQYF. As DNA, the CDR3 is TGTGCCATCGCCGAGGGAGTCTACGAGCAGTACTTC.

The chain recombines TRBV6-4 with TRBJ2-1; 7 nucleotides line up with TRBD2. There are 15 residues in the CDR3. Per the germline V gene, CDR1 is MRHNA and CDR2 is SNTAGT. V lost 4 bases to trimming and J lost 8 bases; unmatched junction nucleotides: 11. The CDR3 region is CASSAPSLRGDEQFF. DNA of the CDR3: TGTGCCAGCAGTGCCCCCTCGCTCCGGGGGGATGAGCAGTTCTTC.

The chain recombines TRBV25-1 with TRBJ2-1, with D perhaps TRBD2 (5 bases). Germline loops: CDR1 MGHDK, CDR2 SYGVNS. CDR3 length: 16 residues. Trimming left V 3 bases short and J 2 bases short, with 14 bases between. The CDR3 is CASSETMSLTYNEQFF. In nucleotides, the CDR3 is TGTGCCAGCAGTGAGACTATGTCGTTGACCTACAATGAGCAGTTCTTC. Combining the CDR3 with reference TRBV25-1 and TRBJ2-1 gives the whole variable domain EADIYQTPRYLVIGTGKKITLECSQTMGHDKMYWYQQDPGMELHLIHYSYGVNSTEKGDLSSESTVSRIRTEHFPLTLESARPSHTSQYLCASSETMSLTYNEQFFGPGTRLTVL.